The sequence of this T cell receptor beta chain was determined in a study of T cells in Graves' hyperthyroidism and ophthalmopathy. Germline V CDR1 and CDR2: SGHAT, FQNNGV. This CDR3 has 14 amino acids. The ends were cut back, 3 bases at V and 4 bases at J, with 13 bases in the middle. Regions amplified from RNA transcripts were the TCR beta CDR3 regions. During a first-round RT-PCR of the TCR CDR3, the HTBI primer set was used. A single record per CDR3 protein comes from TCRdb applying MiXCR to the multiplex PCR reads. The top ten hold about 7.7% of the sample, which has roughly 420,000 distinct CDR3 sequences, around 14% seen once.

This receptor was obtained from a woman younger than 35 with Graves' hyperthyroidism. Material for sequencing was blood. This chain connects TRBV11-2 to TRBJ2-7; either TRBD1 or TRBD2 may supply D (5 bases each). In DNA form, the CDR3 reads TGTGCCAGCAGCTTCCCAGGGACCCAATACGAGCAGTACTTC. Translated: CASSFPGTQYEQYF.